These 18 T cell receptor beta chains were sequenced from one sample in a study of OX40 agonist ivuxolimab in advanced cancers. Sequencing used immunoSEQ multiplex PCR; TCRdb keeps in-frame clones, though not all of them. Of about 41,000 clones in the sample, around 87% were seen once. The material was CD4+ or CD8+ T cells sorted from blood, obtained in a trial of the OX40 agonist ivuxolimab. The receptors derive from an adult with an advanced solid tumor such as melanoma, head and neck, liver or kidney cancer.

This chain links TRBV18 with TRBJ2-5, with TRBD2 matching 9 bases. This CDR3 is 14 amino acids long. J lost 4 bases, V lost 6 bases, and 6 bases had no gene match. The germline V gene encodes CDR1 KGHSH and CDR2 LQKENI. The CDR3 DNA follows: TGTGCCAGCTCCCCAGCGGGAGGTGGAGAGACCCAGTACTTC. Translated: CASSPAGGGETQYF.

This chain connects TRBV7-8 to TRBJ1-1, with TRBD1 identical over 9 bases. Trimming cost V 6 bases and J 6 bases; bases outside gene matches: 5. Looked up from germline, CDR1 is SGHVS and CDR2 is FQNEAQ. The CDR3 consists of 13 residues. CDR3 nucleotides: TGTGCCAGCAGACAACAGGGGGCGTCTGAAGCTTTCTTT. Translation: CASRQQGASEAFF. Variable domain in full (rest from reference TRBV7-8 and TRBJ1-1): GAGVSQSPRYKVAKRGQDVALRCDPISGHVSLFWYQQALGQGPEFLTYFQNEAQLDKSGLPSDRFFAERPEGSVSTLKIQRTQQEDSAVYLCASRQQGASEAFFGQGTRLTVV.

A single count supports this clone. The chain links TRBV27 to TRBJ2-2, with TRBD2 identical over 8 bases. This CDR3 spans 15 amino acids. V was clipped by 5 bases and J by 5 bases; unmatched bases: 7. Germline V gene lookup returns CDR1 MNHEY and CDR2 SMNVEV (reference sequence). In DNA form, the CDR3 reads TGTGCCAGCAGTCACCCCGGGGGGGGGACCGGGGAGCTGTTTTTT. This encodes CASSHPGGGTGELFF.

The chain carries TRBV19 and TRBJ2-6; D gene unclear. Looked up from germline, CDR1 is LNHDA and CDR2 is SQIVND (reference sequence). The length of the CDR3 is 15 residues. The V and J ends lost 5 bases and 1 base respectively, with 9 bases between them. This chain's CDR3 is CASSPLWSGANVLTF. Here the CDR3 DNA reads TGTGCCAGTAGTCCCTTGTGGTCTGGGGCCAACGTCCTGACTTTC.

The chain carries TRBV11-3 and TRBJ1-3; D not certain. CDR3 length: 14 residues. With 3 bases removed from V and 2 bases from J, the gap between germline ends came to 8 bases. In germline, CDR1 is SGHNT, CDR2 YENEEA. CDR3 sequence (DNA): TGTGCCAGCAGCTTTTCAGATACTGGAAACACCATATATTTT. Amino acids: CASSFSDTGNTIYF.

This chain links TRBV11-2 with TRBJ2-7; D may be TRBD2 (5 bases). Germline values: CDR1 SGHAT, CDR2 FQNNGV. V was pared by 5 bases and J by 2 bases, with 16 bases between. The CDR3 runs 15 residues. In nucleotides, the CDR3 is TGTGCCAGCAGCCAAAGAGGACTGTTAACCTACGAGCAGTACTTC. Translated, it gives CASSQRGLLTYEQYF.

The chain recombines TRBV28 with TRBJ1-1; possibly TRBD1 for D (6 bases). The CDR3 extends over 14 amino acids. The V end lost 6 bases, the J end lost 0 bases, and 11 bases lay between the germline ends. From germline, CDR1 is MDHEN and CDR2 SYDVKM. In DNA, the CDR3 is TGTGCCAGCAGGTCTCCAGGGGTGAACACTGAAGCTTTCTTT. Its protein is CASRSPGVNTEAFF.

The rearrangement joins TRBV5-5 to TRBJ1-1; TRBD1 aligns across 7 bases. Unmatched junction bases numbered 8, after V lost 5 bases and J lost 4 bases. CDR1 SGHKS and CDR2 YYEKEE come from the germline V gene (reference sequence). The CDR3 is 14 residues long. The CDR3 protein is CASRGGGLGTEAFF. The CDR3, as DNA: TGTGCCAGCAGGGGAGGGGGCCTCGGCACTGAAGCTTTCTTT.

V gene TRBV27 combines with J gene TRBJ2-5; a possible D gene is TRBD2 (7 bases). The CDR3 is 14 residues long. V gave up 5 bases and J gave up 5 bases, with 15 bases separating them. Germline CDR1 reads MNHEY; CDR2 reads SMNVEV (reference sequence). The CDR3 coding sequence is TGTGCCAGCAGTGGGGGGGCGATTGGGGAGACCCAGTACTTC. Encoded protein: CASSGGAIGETQYF.

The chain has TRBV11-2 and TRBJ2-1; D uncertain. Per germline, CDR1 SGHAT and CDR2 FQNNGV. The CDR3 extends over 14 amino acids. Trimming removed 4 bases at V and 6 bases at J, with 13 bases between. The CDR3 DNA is TGTGCCAGCAGCTCTTCTCTACTGAGCAATGAGCAGTTCTTC. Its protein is CASSSSLLSNEQFF.

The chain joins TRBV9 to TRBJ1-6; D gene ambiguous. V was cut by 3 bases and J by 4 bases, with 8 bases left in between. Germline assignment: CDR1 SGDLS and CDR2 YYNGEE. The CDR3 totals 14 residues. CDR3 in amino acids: CASSGDIYNSPLHF. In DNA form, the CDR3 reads TGTGCCAGCAGCGGAGACATTTATAATTCACCCCTCCACTTT.

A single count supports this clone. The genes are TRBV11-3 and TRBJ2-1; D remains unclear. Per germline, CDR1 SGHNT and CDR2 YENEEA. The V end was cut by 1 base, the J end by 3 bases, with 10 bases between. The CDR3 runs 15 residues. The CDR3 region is CASSLVYRVYNEQFF. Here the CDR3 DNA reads TGTGCCAGCAGCTTAGTCTATCGGGTCTACAATGAGCAGTTCTTC.

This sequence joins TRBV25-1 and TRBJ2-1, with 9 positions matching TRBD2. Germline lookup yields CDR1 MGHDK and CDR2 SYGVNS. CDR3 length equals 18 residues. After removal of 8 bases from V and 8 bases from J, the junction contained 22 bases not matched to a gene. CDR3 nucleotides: TGTGCCAGCGGAACTACACCCGGGACTAGCAGGGGGGGAGATGAGCAGTTCTTC. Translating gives CASGTTPGTSRGGDEQFF.

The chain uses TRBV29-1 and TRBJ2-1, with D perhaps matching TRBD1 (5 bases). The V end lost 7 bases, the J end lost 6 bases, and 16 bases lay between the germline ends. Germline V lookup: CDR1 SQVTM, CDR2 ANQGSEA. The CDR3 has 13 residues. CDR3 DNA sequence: TGCAGCGGGGGCAGGGAAAGTGGCAATGAGCAGTTCTTC. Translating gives CSGGRESGNEQFF.

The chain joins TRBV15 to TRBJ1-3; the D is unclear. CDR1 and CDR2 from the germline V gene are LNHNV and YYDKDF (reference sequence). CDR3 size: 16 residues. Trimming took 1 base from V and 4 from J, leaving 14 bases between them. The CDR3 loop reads CATSRGDVSSGNTIYF. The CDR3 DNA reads TGTGCCACCAGCAGAGGAGACGTGTCGTCCGGAAACACCATATATTTT.

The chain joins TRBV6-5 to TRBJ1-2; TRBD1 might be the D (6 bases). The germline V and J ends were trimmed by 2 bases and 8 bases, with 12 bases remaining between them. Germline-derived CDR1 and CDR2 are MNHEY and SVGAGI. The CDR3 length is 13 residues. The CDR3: CASSYEDSAGYTF. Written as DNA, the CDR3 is TGTGCCAGCAGTTACGAGGACAGCGCAGGCTACACCTTC.

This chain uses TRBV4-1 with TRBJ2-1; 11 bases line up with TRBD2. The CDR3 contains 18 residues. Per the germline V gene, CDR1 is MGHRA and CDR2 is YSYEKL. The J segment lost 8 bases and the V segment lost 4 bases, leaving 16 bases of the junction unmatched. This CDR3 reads CASSPHPPTSGSLDEQFF. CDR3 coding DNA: TGCGCCAGCAGCCCCCACCCCCCAACTAGCGGGAGTTTGGATGAGCAGTTCTTC.

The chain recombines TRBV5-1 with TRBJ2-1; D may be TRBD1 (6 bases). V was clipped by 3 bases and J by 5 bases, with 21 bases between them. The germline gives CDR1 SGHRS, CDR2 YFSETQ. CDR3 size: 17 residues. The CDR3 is CASSSPGAAPIDNEQFF. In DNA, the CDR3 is TGCGCCAGCAGCTCCCCAGGGGCGGCGCCGATCGACAATGAGCAGTTCTTC. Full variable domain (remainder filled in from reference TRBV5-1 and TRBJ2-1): KAGVTQTPRYLIKTRGQQVTLSCSPISGHRSVSWYQQTPGQGLQFLFEYFSETQRNKGNFPGRFSGRQFSNSRSEMNVSTLELGDSALYLCASSSPGAAPIDNEQFFGPGTRLTVL.